Listed below are T cell receptor beta chains from one sample, sequenced in a study of lymphopenia after photon versus proton radiotherapy. Measured with immunoSEQ multiplex PCR; TCRdb has only the in-frame clones, and not every one. The sample lists 55,000 to 70,000 clones; about 87% were seen once. The material sequenced was peripheral blood, taken from a patient treated with proton-based radiotherapy. All receptors come from a man of 80 years or more with esophageal cancer. The CDR3 runs from the conserved cysteine through the conserved F or W. The D gene is left open where the match is weak. Size is stated for part of the rows, as once, few or many counts, or as a class when the clone is expanded.

J gene | clone size | D gene | V gene | CDR3 protein | CDR3 DNA
TRBJ1-4 | . | TRBD1 | TRBV4-3 | CASSQDIGTVNEKLFF | TGCGCCAGCAGCCAAGATATTGGGACAGTCAATGAAAAACTGTTTTTT
TRBJ2-2 | . | . | TRBV15 | CATSRLVAKAGELFF | TGTGCCACCAGCAGACTAGTCGCGAAGGCCGGGGAGCTGTTTTTT
TRBJ1-2 | . | TRBD1 | TRBV6-6 | CATVGTGLLYTF | TGTGCCACTGTAGGGACAGGCTTACTCTACACCTTC
TRBJ1-2 | . | . | TRBV6-6 | CATLLDSTRVYGYTF | TGTGCCACTTTGCTTGACAGCACCCGGGTCTATGGCTACACCTTC
TRBJ1-3 | . | . | TRBV9 | CASSAAGSGNTIYF | TGTGCCAGCAGCGCCGCCGGGTCTGGAAACACCATATATTTT
TRBJ1-3 | . | . | TRBV7-9 | CASSLREALSGNTIYF | TGTGCCAGCAGCCTTAGAGAGGCCCTCTCTGGAAACACCATATATTTT
TRBJ2-5 | . | TRBD1 | TRBV10-3 | CAINSQGYGETQYF | TGTGCCATCAACTCACAGGGGTATGGAGAGACCCAGTACTTC
TRBJ2-1 | . | . | TRBV11-3 | CASSSGYNEQFF | TGTGCCAGCAGCTCAGGGTACAATGAGCAGTTCTTC
TRBJ2-7 | . | . | TRBV4-3 | CASSQDRWDEEETYEQYF | TGCGCCAGCAGCCAAGACAGGTGGGACGAGGAGGAAACCTACGAGCAGTACTTC
TRBJ1-3 | few | . | TRBV7-9 | CASSLPASSGNTIYF | TGTGCCAGCAGCTTACCCGCGAGCTCTGGAAACACCATATATTTT
TRBJ1-2 | . | . | TRBV9 | CASSAQGHRYGYTF | TGTGCCAGCAGCGCCCAAGGGCACCGCTATGGCTACACCTTC
TRBJ1-4 | once | . | TRBV11-2 | CASSNPAGRHGEKLFF | TGTGCCAGCAGCAATCCCGCTGGCAGACACGGTGAAAAACTGTTTTTT
TRBJ1-5 | . | . | TRBV9 | CASSVGWGVEGQPQHF | TGTGCCAGCAGCGTAGGGTGGGGGGTAGAGGGTCAGCCCCAGCATTTT
TRBJ1-1 | . | . | TRBV15 | CATSRDGWGPTVSTEAFF | TGTGCCACCAGCAGAGATGGGTGGGGGCCGACGGTTAGCACTGAAGCTTTCTTT
TRBJ1-1 | . | . | TRBV6-5 | CASSYGTVNTEAFF | TGTGCCAGCAGTTACGGGACGGTGAACACTGAAGCTTTCTTT
TRBJ2-5 | few | TRBD2 | TRBV2 | CASSLRAGGSETQYF | TGTGCCAGCAGTCTTCGGGCGGGGGGGTCGGAGACCCAGTACTTC
TRBJ2-7 | . | TRBD2 | TRBV30 | CAWTREFSGVSYEQYF | TGTGCCTGGACAAGGGAGTTTAGCGGGGTCTCCTACGAGCAGTACTTC
TRBJ1-3 | once | . | TRBV4-2 | CASSQRNSRRNTIYF | TGTGCCAGCAGCCAAAGGAACAGCCGCAGAAACACCATATATTTT
TRBJ2-2 | . | TRBD1 | TRBV4-2 | CASSQDLRGHTGELFF | TGTGCCAGCAGCCAAGATCTCAGGGGGCACACCGGGGAGCTGTTTTTT
TRBJ1-2 | once | TRBD1 | TRBV12-5 | CASGHPQGAPNYGYTF | TGTGCTAGTGGTCACCCGCAGGGGGCTCCTAACTATGGCTACACCTTC
TRBJ1-1 | . | . | TRBV30 | CADNPGPRWWKAFF | TGTGCTGATAATCCGGGCCCTAGGTGGTGGAAAGCTTTCTTT
TRBJ2-1 | . | . | TRBV27 | CASSFSPTSVQFF | TGTGCCAGCAGTTTTTCTCCCACCTCGGTACAGTTCTTC
TRBJ2-2 | . | . | TRBV7-9 | CASSPSYPKMNTGELFF | TGTGCCAGCAGCCCCAGCTACCCGAAGATGAACACCGGGGAGCTGTTTTTT
TRBJ2-7 | . | . | TRBV7-2 | CASSPLTDEQYF | TGTGCCAGCAGCCCACTAACGGATGAGCAGTACTTC
TRBJ2-2 | . | . | TRBV2 | CASSGQVLGTGELFF | TGTGCCAGCAGTGGGCAGGTCCTAGGCACCGGGGAGCTGTTTTTT
TRBJ1-5 | . | . | TRBV19 | CASSITRGNQPQHF | TGTGCCAGTAGTATAACCCGCGGCAATCAGCCCCAGCATTTT
TRBJ1-5 | few | TRBD1 | TRBV6-6 | CASRPGTGGNQPQHF | TGTGCCAGCAGACCCGGGACAGGAGGGAATCAGCCCCAGCATTTT
TRBJ2-7 | once | TRBD2 | TRBV6-6 | CASSLGLAGVHEQYF | TGTGCCAGCAGCTTGGGACTAGCGGGAGTCCACGAGCAGTACTTC